This TCR beta chain was documented in a study of T cells after posttransplantation cyclophosphamide. The study, taken as a whole, reports: Skin or GI-infiltrating T cells shared few TRB sequences with blood.

Treatment was busulfan-fludarabine conditioning, a marrow graft, and cyclophosphamide on days +3 and +4. Remarks on this clone: What it binds is not known.

Germline CDR1 is MNHEY and CDR2 is SMNVEV (reference sequence). The CDR3 spans 12 residues. V shed 6 bases and J shed 6 bases, with 8 bases lying between them. The repertoire was sequenced with immunoSEQ multiplex PCR; TCRdb's copy has only in-frame clones and lacks some. The repertoire holds roughly 3,800 clones, with around 63% as singletons. The chain recombines TRBV27 with TRBJ2-2, with D possibly matching TRBD2 (5 bases). The material was CD8+ T cells sorted from PBMCs, obtained 1,000 to 1,200 days after allogeneic stem cell transplant with posttransplant cyclophosphamide. The TCR was taken from a female patient in her forties or fifties who received an allogeneic stem cell transplant from a related donor, was CMV-positive, and had no GVHD. Some T cells may be the graft donor's. The chain's CDR3 is CASSPGAGELFF. CDR3 in DNA: TGTGCCAGCAGCCCCGGGGCCGGGGAGCTGTTTTTT.